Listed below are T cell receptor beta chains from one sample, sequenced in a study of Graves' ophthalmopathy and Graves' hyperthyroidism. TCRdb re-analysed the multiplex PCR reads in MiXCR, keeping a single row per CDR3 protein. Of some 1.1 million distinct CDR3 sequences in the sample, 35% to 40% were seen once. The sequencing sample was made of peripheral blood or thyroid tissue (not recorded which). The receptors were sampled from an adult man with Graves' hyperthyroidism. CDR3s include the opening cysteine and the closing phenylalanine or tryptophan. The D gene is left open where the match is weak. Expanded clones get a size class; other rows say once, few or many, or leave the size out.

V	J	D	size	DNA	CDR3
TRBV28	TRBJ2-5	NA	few	TGTGCCAGCATCCAGTTAGGGTCTGAGACCCAGTACTTC	CASIQLGSETQYF
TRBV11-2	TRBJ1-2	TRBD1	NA	TGTGCCAGCAGCCTGGACAGGGGAAGATTGGATAACTATGGCTACACCTTC	CASSLDRGRLDNYGYTF
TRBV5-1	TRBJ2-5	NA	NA	TGCGCCAGCAGCTTGTCACAGGGAAAAGAGACCCAGTACTTC	CASSLSQGKETQYF
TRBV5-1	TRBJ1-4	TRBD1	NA	TGCGCCAGCAGCCATCTTGAGGGGGCGGAGGAAAAACTGTTTTTT	CASSHLEGAEEKLFF
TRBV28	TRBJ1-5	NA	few	TGTGCCAGCAGTTTGCCTTACAGGGAGGTTCAGCATTTT	CASSLPYREVQHF
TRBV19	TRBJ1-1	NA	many	TGTGCCAGTAGTGCACTGCAGGGTCTGAACACTGAAGCTTTCTTT	CASSALQGLNTEAFF
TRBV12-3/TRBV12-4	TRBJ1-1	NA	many	TGTGCCAGCAGCCTTATTACTGAAGCTTTCTTT	CASSLITEAFF
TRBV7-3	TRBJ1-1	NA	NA	TGTGCCAGCAGCACCTCAGGTTACACTGAAGCTTTCTTT	CASSTSGYTEAFF
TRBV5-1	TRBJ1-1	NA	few	TGCGCCAGCAGCTTGGCTATGGGCAGGGCGAACACTGAAGCTTTCTTT	CASSLAMGRANTEAFF
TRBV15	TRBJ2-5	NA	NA	TGTGCCACCAGCAGTGACGTGGGAGAGACCCAGTACTTC	CATSSDVGETQYF
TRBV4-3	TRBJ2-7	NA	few	TGCGCCAGCAGCAAGGACTTAACCTACGAGCAGTACTTC	CASSKDLTYEQYF
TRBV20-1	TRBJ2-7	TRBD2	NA	TGCAGTGCTAGAGATCCAGAGGGGCTAGCGGCTTACGAGCAGTACTTC	CSARDPEGLAAYEQYF
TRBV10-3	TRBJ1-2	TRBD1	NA	TGTGCCATCAAGACAGGGGGTTATGGCTACACCTTC	CAIKTGGYGYTF
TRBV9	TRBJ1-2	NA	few	TGTGCCAGCAGCGTAGATCGCCTGGCAGGGAAAAACTATGGCTACACCTTC	CASSVDRLAGKNYGYTF
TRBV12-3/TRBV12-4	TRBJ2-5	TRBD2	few	TGTGTCAGCAGTTTACTAGCGGGGGGCCAAGAGACCCAGTACTTC	CVSSLLAGGQETQYF
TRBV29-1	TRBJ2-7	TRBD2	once	TGCAGCGTTGAAGGCTGGGGGGGAGGCCCTGAGCAGTACTTC	CSVEGWGGGPEQYF
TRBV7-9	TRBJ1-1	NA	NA	TGTGCCAGCAGCCCATCACAGGGTATGTGGACTGAAGCTTTCTTT	CASSPSQGMWTEAFF
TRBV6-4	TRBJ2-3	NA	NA	TGTGCCAGCAGTGCCCTAGGCCCTGATACGCAGTATTTT	CASSALGPDTQYF
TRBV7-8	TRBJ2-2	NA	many	TGTGCCAGCAGCTTAGTCGTGGGTGACCCGAACACCGGGGAGCTGTTTTTT	CASSLVVGDPNTGELFF
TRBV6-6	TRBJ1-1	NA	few	TGTGCCAGCAGTTACTCTGTGACAGAGCCCTACACTGAAGCTTTCTTT	CASSYSVTEPYTEAFF
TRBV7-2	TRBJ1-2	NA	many	TGTGCCAGCAGGCGCGATAACAGAGGGTATGGCTACACCTTC	CASRRDNRGYGYTF
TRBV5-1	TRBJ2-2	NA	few	TGCGCCAGCCATCCAGTCGGCCAGAACACTGGGGAGCTGTTTTTT	CASHPVGQNTGELFF
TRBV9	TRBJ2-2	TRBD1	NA	TGTGCCAGCAGCGTCCGACAGACAGGGATGATTCTACGGGAGCTGTTTTTT	CASSVRQTGMILRELFF
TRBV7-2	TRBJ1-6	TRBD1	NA	TGCGCCAGCAGCCCGGGACAGGGGTACGGCTATAATTCACCCCTCCACTTT	CASSPGQGYGYNSPLHF
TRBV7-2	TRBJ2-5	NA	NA	TGTGCCAGCAGCTTAGGGTGGTTACGCCAAGAGACCCAGTACTTC	CASSLGWLRQETQYF
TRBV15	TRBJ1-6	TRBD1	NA	TGTGCCACCGAGAGGGACAGGGGTTTTTCACCCCTCCACTTT	CATERDRGFSPLHF
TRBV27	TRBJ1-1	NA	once	TGTGCCAGCAGTTCCCCCCTGGACAAGAACACTGAAGCTTTCTTT	CASSSPLDKNTEAFF
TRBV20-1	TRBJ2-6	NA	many	TGCAGTGCTAGCCCCTGGACTTTC	CSASPWTF
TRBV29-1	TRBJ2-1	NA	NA	TGCTCGACGGGGCAGAACAATGAGCAGTTCTTC	CSTGQNNEQFF
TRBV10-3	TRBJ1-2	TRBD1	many	TGTGCCATCCTAGCAGGGGGCTTAGGTGGCTACACCTTC	CAILAGGLGGYTF
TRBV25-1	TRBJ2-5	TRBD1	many	TGTGCCAGCAGTGAATGGGGGACAGTCGAGACCCAGTACTTC	CASSEWGTVETQYF
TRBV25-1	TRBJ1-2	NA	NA	TGTGCCAGCAGTGAATGGAGGGGGAGCTATGGCCGCGGCTTC	CASSEWRGSYGRGF
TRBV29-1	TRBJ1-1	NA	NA	TGCAGCGTTGAAGGGATGGGGACGAACACTGAAGCTTTCTTT	CSVEGMGTNTEAFF
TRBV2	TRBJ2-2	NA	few	TGTGCCAGCAGTGTATTAGTAGGGGAGCTGTTTTTT	CASSVLVGELFF
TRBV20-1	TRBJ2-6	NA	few	TGCAGTGCTGGGCGAACTAGCTCTGGGGCCAACGTCCTGACTTTC	CSAGRTSSGANVLTF
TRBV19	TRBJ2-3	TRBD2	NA	TGTGCCAGCAGACTAGCGGGAGCGAGCACAGATACGCAGTATTTT	CASRLAGASTDTQYF
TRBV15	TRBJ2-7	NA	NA	TGTGCCACCAGCAGAGACAGGGACGGTTACGAGCAGTACTTC	CATSRDRDGYEQYF
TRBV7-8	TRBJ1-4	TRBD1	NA	TGTGCCAGCAGTGCGGGGGACAGAACAACTAATGAAAAACTGTTTTTT	CASSAGDRTTNEKLFF
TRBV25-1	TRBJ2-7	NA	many	TGTGCCAGCAGTCAAGTCGTAGGGACATCAACCTACGAGCAGTACTTC	CASSQVVGTSTYEQYF
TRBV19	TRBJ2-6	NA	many	TGTGCCAGTATTCCCCCCGGGGCCAACGTCCTGACTTTC	CASIPPGANVLTF
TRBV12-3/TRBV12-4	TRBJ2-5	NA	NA	TGTGCCAGCAGTTTGAGCCAGGGCAAAGGGGGGACCCAGTACTTC	CASSLSQGKGGTQYF
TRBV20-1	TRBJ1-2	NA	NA	TGCAGTGCCGAAAGCCCTTACTATGGCTACACCTTC	CSAESPYYGYTF
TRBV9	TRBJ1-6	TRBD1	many	TGTGCCAGCAGCGTTCGGGACAGGGGGTCAAGCTATAATTCACCCCTCCACTTT	CASSVRDRGSSYNSPLHF
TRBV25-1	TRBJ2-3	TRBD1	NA	TGTGCCAGCAGTACCACAGGGGGCGGCACAGATACGCAGTATTTT	CASSTTGGGTDTQYF
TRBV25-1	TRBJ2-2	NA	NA	TGTGCCAGCTTGACGGTAAAGAACACCGGGGAGCTGTTTTTT	CASLTVKNTGELFF
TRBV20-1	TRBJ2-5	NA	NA	TGCAGTGAGTTGTCGGCGGGAGAGACCCAGTACTTC	CSELSAGETQYF
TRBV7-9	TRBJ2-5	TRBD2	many	TGTGCCAGCAGCTTAGAGCGGGGGATACAAGAGACCCAGTACTTC	CASSLERGIQETQYF
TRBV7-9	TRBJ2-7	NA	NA	TGTGCCAGCAGCTTACTGGGGGTCGAGCAGTACTTC	CASSLLGVEQYF